The rows below give T cell receptor beta chains drawn from one sample of a study of cytomegalovirus exposure and HLA in healthy donors. Sequencing was performed with immunoSEQ multiplex PCR; in TCRdb, only in-frame clones are kept and a portion is missing. Of some 150,000 clones listed, roughly 79% are singletons. Sequences were obtained from PBMCs. All receptors derive from a male donor in good health and CMV-seronegative. Both conserved end residues are part of each CDR3. Each record gives: D gene, clone size, J gene, V gene, CDR3 length, CDR3 DNA, CDR3 protein. The D gene is left open where the match is weak. Clone size appears in some rows only: once, few, many, or a class for an expanded clone.

d_gene: .; abundance: .; j_gene: TRBJ1-1; v_gene: TRBV11-2; len: 12; CDR3nt: TGTGCCAGCAGCCCGGTCCGCACTGAAGCTTTCTTT; CDR3aa: CASSPVRTEAFF
d_gene: TRBD1; abundance: .; j_gene: TRBJ1-4; v_gene: TRBV7-9; len: 16; CDR3nt: TGTTCCAGCAGCTTAGCCAGGGGGTCTGCGTATGAAAAACTGTTTTTT; CDR3aa: CSSSLARGSAYEKLFF
d_gene: .; abundance: once; j_gene: TRBJ1-1; v_gene: TRBV28; len: 15; CDR3nt: TGTGCCAGCAGTTTAGGCCTATACAGGAACACTGAAGCTTTCTTT; CDR3aa: CASSLGLYRNTEAFF
d_gene: TRBD1; abundance: few; j_gene: TRBJ2-4; v_gene: TRBV5-4; len: 15; CDR3nt: TGTGCCAGCAGCCCGGGACAGACAGCCAAAAACATTCAGTACTTC; CDR3aa: CASSPGQTAKNIQYF
d_gene: TRBD1; abundance: .; j_gene: TRBJ1-1; v_gene: TRBV11-3; len: 17; CDR3nt: TGTGCCAGCAGCTTTGGCCTTGGGCAGGGGGCGGACACTGAAGCTTTCTTT; CDR3aa: CASSFGLGQGADTEAFF
d_gene: .; abundance: .; j_gene: TRBJ1-3; v_gene: TRBV18; len: 16; CDR3nt: TGTGCCAGCTCAGAGGATCTGCCCTCCTCTGGAAACACCATATATTTT; CDR3aa: CASSEDLPSSGNTIYF
d_gene: TRBD1; abundance: .; j_gene: TRBJ1-1; v_gene: TRBV5-4; len: 14; CDR3nt: TGTGCCAGCAGCTATCAACAGGGGGCCACTGAAGCTTTCTTT; CDR3aa: CASSYQQGATEAFF
d_gene: .; abundance: .; j_gene: TRBJ2-2; v_gene: TRBV7-2; len: 15; CDR3nt: TGTGCCAGCAGCTTTGTCACCAGGGGGGTCGGGGAGCTGTTTTTT; CDR3aa: CASSFVTRGVGELFF
d_gene: .; abundance: .; j_gene: TRBJ2-7; v_gene: TRBV11-2; len: 15; CDR3nt: TGTGCCAGCAGCTTAGGGACAGATTTCTCCTACGAGCAGTACTTC; CDR3aa: CASSLGTDFSYEQYF
d_gene: TRBD2; abundance: few; j_gene: TRBJ2-1; v_gene: TRBV4-2; len: 16; CDR3nt: TGTGCCAGCAGCCAAGATATGGCGGGGGGCACCAATGAGCAGTTCTTC; CDR3aa: CASSQDMAGGTNEQFF
d_gene: .; abundance: .; j_gene: TRBJ1-4; v_gene: TRBV30; len: 15; CDR3nt: TGTGCCTGGAGTGTATTGGGGCAGGGGAGTGAAAAACTGTTTTTT; CDR3aa: CAWSVLGQGSEKLFF
d_gene: .; abundance: .; j_gene: TRBJ2-2; v_gene: TRBV27; len: 12; CDR3nt: TGTGCCAGCAGTTTATACGGCGGGGAGCTGTTTTTT; CDR3aa: CASSLYGGELFF
d_gene: .; abundance: once; j_gene: TRBJ1-1; v_gene: TRBV7-9; len: 13; CDR3nt: TGTTCCAGCAGCTTGTTTGAGGAGGGTGAAGCTTTCTTT; CDR3aa: CSSSLFEEGEAFF
d_gene: TRBD1; abundance: .; j_gene: TRBJ2-7; v_gene: TRBV18; len: 14; CDR3nt: TGTGCCAGCTCCGGGACAGGGGGCACCTACGAGCAGTACTTC; CDR3aa: CASSGTGGTYEQYF
d_gene: .; abundance: .; j_gene: TRBJ1-6; v_gene: TRBV19; len: 16; CDR3nt: TGTGCCAGCCAATACGGCGGGGGCTGGGATAATTCACCCCTCCACTTT; CDR3aa: CASQYGGGWDNSPLHF
d_gene: TRBD1; abundance: .; j_gene: TRBJ1-2; v_gene: TRBV29-1; len: 15; CDR3nt: TGCAGCGTTGAAGATCAAACAGGGGCCAGCTATGGCTACACCTTC; CDR3aa: CSVEDQTGASYGYTF
d_gene: .; abundance: .; j_gene: TRBJ2-3; v_gene: TRBV12-5; len: 15; CDR3nt: TGTGCTAGTGGTTTGGGGGCTAGCGAGGGAGATACGCAGTATTTT; CDR3aa: CASGLGASEGDTQYF
d_gene: TRBD1; abundance: .; j_gene: TRBJ1-2; v_gene: TRBV6-5; len: 16; CDR3nt: TGTGCCAGCAGTTACCTTAGGACAGGGGGTGGCTATGGCTACACCTTC; CDR3aa: CASSYLRTGGGYGYTF
d_gene: .; abundance: few; j_gene: TRBJ2-6; v_gene: TRBV19; len: 14; CDR3nt: TGTGCCAGTAGTGTAGACTCCGGGGCCAACGTCCTGACTTTC; CDR3aa: CASSVDSGANVLTF
d_gene: .; abundance: .; j_gene: TRBJ1-2; v_gene: TRBV6-5; len: 13; CDR3nt: TGTGCCAGCAGCCGCGGACAGACCTATGGCTACACCTTC; CDR3aa: CASSRGQTYGYTF
d_gene: .; abundance: .; j_gene: TRBJ1-5; v_gene: TRBV7-2; len: 12; CDR3nt: TGTGCCAGCAGCTTAAACGGTCAGCCCCAGCATTTT; CDR3aa: CASSLNGQPQHF
d_gene: TRBD1; abundance: .; j_gene: TRBJ2-1; v_gene: TRBV27; len: 15; CDR3nt: TGTGCCAGCAGCCCCGGGACAGGGCCCTACAATGAGCAGTTCTTC; CDR3aa: CASSPGTGPYNEQFF
d_gene: .; abundance: .; j_gene: TRBJ1-2; v_gene: TRBV6-5; len: 11; CDR3nt: TGTGCCAGCCATTACCCAGGTGGCTACACCTTC; CDR3aa: CASHYPGGYTF
d_gene: TRBD1; abundance: .; j_gene: TRBJ1-1; v_gene: TRBV6-6; len: 11; CDR3nt: TGTGCCAGCGCGTACCAGGGGGATGCTTTCTTT; CDR3aa: CASAYQGDAFF
d_gene: TRBD1; abundance: .; j_gene: TRBJ2-7; v_gene: TRBV7-9; len: 17; CDR3nt: TGTGCCAGCAGCTTATTCCCCCGGGACAGGGTCTCCTACGAGCAGTACTTC; CDR3aa: CASSLFPRDRVSYEQYF
d_gene: .; abundance: .; j_gene: TRBJ1-5; v_gene: TRBV15; len: 17; CDR3nt: TGTGCCACCAGCAGAGATTTGGGCAGGGTGAGCAATCAGCCCCAGCATTTT; CDR3aa: CATSRDLGRVSNQPQHF